The T cell receptor beta chain described here comes from a study of identical twins. This clonotype was picked up a small number of times. Its antigen is unidentified. The donor group consisted entirely of healthy Caucasians. Study-wide results and caveats: In drawing conclusions, the study used cross-sectional statistical analysis and did not follow the same donors. Invariant MAIT and iNKT cells may have partly biased zero-insertion analyses.

The V gene's germline CDR1 is DFQATT and CDR2 SNEGSKA (reference sequence). The V end was cut by 4 bases, the J end by 0 bases, with 13 bases between. This CDR3 is built from 15 residues. A universal primer binding site was introduced by template switching. The final cDNA contained unique molecular identifiers. TCRdb redid the calling of the 5' RACE reads with MiXCR, one entry per CDR3 protein. The data contain about 530,000 distinct CDR3 sequences, more than 20% of them seen just once; the ten biggest clones take up approximately 0.49%. These sequences were also reported in another study, on yellow fever vaccine responses in identical twins.

Input material: CD4+ T cells sorted from blood. The rearrangement uses TRBV20-1 and TRBJ2-1; D perhaps matches TRBD2 (6 bases). The sequence was collected from a woman between 18 and 29 years old in good health. This CDR3 is CSATGLPSSYNEQFF. CDR3 nucleotides: TGCAGTGCTACGGGACTTCCTAGCTCCTACAATGAGCAGTTCTTC.